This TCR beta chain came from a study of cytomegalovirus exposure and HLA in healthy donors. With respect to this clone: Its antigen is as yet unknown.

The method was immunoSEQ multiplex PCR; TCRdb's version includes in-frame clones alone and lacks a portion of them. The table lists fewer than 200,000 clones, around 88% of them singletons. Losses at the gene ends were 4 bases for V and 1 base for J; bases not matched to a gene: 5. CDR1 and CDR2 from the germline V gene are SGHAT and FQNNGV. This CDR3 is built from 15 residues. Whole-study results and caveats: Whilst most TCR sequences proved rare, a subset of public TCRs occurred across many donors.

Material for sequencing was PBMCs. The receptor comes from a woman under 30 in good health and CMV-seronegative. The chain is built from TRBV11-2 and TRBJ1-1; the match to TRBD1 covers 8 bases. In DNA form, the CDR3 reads TGTGCCAGCAGCTCGCGGACAGGGCCGAACACTGAAGCTTTCTTT. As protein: CASSSRTGPNTEAFF.